Included here is one T cell receptor beta chain sequence, with context. Its antigen is still unknown. The source of the sample is a study of cytomegalovirus exposure and HLA in healthy donors. This CDR3 has 13 residues. V lost 0 bases and J 5 bases, leaving 8 bases between the germline ends. Looked up from germline, CDR1 is SGDLS and CDR2 is YYNGEE. Findings of the study overall: Later analysis reportedly placed an Asian-associated ancestry cluster below the approximately 680-donor mean in N-insertions. Published work reported that the classifier diagnosed cytomegalovirus status with high specificity and sensitivity. There were some public TCRs occurring in many donors, but most TCR sequences were rare.

The primer mix had 60 Vbeta and 13 Jbeta primers. Sequenced by immunoSEQ multiplex PCR; TCRdb stores in-frame clones only, minus some. The table includes 150,000 to 200,000 clones, about four fifths detected once. The chain employs TRBV9 and TRBJ1-1; D gene unclear. The clonotype comes from a male donor in good health and CMV-seropositive. Sequencing was carried out using PBMCs. This chain's CDR3 is CASSVEPETEAFF. CDR3 sequence (DNA): TGTGCCAGCAGCGTAGAGCCGGAGACTGAAGCTTTCTTT.